The subject of this entry is one TCR beta chain. Its antigen is unidentified. One end of the junction fails to match germline, which may point to a read error. This sample is drawn from a study of tumor-infiltrating lymphocytes in primary liver carcinoma. Study-level information: Productive TCRbeta read yields ran from roughly 3.6 to 7.1 million per sample and were similar between tissues. Study-wide results and limits: The difference in top-250-clone fraction between tumors and blood was significant, favoring tumors (p = 0.039).

cDNA specific to TCR beta was made from approximately 0.55 ug of total RNA, with a constant-region primer employed for priming. Construction of TCR beta libraries relied on three successive nested multiplex PCR rounds employing slightly modified ARM-PCR. It was with TRBV1-TRBV30 forward primers and a C-beta reverse primer that the first two PCR rounds were run, at about 10 cycles each. TCRdb passed the multiplex PCR reads through MiXCR, listing each CDR3 protein once. Of about 310,000 distinct CDR3 sequences detected, nearly 60% appear once; the ten largest clones hold 15% to 20%. It was unsorted whole blood that yielded blood RNA, and germline DNA was also extracted. At sampling, these chronic HBV carriers had received no treatment. Blood samples of about 4.1 milliliters were drawn preoperatively. The CDR3 length is 15 residues. CDR1 is SGHNT and CDR2 is YENEEA in the germline V gene.

The sequenced sample was peripheral blood. This rearrangement joins TRBV11-3 to TRBJ2-1; 9 positions agree with TRBD1. The receptor comes from a woman aged 25 to 39 with primary liver carcinoma and hepatitis B virus infection. CDR3 loop: CASSRDRADYNVQFF. CDR3 DNA sequence: TGTGCCAGCAGCCGGGACAGGGCGGACTACAATGTGCAGTTCTTC.